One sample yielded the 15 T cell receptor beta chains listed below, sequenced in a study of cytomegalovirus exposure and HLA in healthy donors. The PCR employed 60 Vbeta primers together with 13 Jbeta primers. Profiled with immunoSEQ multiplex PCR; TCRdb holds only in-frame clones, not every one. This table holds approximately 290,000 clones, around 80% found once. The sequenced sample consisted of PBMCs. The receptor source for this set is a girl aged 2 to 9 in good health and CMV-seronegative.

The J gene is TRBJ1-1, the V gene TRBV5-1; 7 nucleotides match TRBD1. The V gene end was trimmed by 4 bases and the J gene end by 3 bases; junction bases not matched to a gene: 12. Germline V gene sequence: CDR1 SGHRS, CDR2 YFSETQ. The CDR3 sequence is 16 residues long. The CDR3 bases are TGCGCCAGCAGCGCGACAGGGCGAACCCCTGACACTGAAGCTTTCTTT. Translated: CASSATGRTPDTEAFF.

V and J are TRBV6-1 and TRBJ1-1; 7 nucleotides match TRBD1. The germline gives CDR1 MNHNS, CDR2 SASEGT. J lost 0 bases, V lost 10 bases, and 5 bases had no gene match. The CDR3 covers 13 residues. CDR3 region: CAITGEVNTEAFF. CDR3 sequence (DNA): TGTGCCATCACAGGGGAGGTGAACACTGAAGCTTTCTTT.

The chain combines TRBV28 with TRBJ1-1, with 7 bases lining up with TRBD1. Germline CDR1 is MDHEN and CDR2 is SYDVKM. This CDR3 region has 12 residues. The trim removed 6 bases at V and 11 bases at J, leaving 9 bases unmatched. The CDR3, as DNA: TGTGCCAGCAGCGATCGACAGGGTTTGGCTTTCTTT. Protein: CASSDRQGLAFF.

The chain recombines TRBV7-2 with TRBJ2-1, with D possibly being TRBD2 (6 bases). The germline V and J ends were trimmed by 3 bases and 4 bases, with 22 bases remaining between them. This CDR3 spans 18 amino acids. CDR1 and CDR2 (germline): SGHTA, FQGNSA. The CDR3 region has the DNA TGTGCCAGCAGCTTCGGGCCTGGGGGGAAAAAAAGATACAATGAGCAGTTCTTC. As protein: CASSFGPGGKKRYNEQFF. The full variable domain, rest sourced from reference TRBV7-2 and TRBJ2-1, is GAGVSQSPSNKVTEKGKDVELRCDPISGHTALYWYRQSLGQGLEFLIYFQGNSAPDKSGLPSDRFSAERTGGSVSTLTIQRTQQEDSAVYLCASSFGPGGKKRYNEQFFGPGTRLTVL.

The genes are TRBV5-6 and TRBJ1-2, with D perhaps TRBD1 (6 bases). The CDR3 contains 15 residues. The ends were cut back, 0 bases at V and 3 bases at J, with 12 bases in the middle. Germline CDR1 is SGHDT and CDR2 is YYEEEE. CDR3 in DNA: TGTGCCAGCAGCTTGGATTGGGGGGGCGACTATGGCTACACCTTC. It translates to CASSLDWGGDYGYTF.

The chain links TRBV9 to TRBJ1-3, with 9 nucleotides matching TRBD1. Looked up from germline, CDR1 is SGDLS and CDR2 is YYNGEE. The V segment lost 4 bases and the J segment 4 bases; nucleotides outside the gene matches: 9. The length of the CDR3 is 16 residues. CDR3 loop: CASSPRTGASGNTIYF. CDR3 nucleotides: TGTGCCAGCAGCCCCCGGACAGGGGCATCGGGAAACACCATATATTTT.

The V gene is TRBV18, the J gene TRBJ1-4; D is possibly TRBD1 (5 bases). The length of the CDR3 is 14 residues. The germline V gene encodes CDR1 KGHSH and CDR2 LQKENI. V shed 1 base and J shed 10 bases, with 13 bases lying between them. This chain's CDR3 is CASSPQGKDGKLFF. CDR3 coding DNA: TGTGCCAGCTCACCACAGGGGAAGGATGGAAAACTGTTTTTT.

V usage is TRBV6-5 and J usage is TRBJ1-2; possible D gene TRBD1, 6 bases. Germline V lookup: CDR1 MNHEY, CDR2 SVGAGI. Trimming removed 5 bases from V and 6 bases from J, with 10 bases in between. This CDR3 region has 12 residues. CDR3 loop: CASSLTGNGYTF. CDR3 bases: TGTGCCAGCAGTCTCACAGGGAATGGCTACACCTTC.

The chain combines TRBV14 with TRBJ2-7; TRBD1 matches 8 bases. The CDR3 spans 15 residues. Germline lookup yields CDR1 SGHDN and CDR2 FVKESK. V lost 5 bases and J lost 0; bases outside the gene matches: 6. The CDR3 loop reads CASSSFGQGSYEQYF. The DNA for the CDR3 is TGTGCCAGCAGCAGTTTTGGACAGGGCTCCTACGAGCAGTACTTC.

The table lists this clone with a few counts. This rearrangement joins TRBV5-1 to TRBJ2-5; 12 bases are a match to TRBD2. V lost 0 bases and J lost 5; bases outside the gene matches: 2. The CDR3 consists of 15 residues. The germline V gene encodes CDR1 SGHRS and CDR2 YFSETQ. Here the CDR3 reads CASSLGLAGGETQYF. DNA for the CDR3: TGCGCCAGCAGCTTGGGCCTAGCGGGAGGGGAGACCCAGTACTTC. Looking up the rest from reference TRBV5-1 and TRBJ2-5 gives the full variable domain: KAGVTQTPRYLIKTRGQQVTLSCSPISGHRSVSWYQQTPGQGLQFLFEYFSETQRNKGNFPGRFSGRQFSNSRSEMNVSTLELGDSALYLCASSLGLAGGETQYFGPGTRLLVL.

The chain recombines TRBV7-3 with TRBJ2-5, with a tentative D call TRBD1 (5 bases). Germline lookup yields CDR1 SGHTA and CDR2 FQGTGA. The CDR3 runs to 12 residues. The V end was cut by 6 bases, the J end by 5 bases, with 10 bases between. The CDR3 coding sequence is TGTGCCAGCAGTCACAAGGGGGAGACCCAGTACTTC. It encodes CASSHKGETQYF.

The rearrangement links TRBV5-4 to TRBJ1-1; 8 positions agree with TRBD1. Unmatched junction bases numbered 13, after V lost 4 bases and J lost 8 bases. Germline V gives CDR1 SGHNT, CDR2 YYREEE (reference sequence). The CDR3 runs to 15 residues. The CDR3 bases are TGTGCCAGCAGCCCCATTAACCAGGGGGCCGGGGAAGCTTTCTTT. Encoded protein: CASSPINQGAGEAFF.

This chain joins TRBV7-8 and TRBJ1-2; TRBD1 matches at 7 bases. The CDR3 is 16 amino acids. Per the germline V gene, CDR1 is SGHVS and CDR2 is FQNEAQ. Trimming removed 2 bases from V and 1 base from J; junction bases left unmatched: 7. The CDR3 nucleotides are TGTGCCAGCAGCTTATCTGTGACAGGGATTAACTATGGCTACACCTTC. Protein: CASSLSVTGINYGYTF.

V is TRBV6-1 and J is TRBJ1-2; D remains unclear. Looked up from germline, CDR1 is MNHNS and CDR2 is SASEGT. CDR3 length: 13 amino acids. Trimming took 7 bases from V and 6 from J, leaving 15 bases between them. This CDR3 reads CASITITGNGYTF. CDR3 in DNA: TGTGCCAGCATTACCATTACCGGTAATGGCTACACCTTC.

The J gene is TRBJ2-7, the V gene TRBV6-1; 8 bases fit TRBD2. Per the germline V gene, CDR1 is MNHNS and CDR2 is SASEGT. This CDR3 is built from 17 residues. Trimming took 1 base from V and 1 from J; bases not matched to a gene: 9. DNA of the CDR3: TGTGCCAGCAGTGAAGGGGCTAGCGGGCCATGGTCCTACGAGCAGTACTTC. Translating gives CASSEGASGPWSYEQYF.